The TCR beta chain under discussion was sequenced for a study of cytomegalovirus exposure and HLA in healthy donors (dated by TCRdb to about 2017). As for the study more broadly: An earlier analysis of under 600 of the donors reported approximately 270 Gb of sequence data and 120 million or so unique TCR beta sequences from roughly 200 million T cells. Roughly five DR-DQ haplotypes were handled as single units for association and clustering, since linkage in the cohort was strong. Besides the first cohort of 666 subjects, a separate validation cohort made up of some 110 different subjects was used. Among the roughly 400 genotyped donors, around 81% belonged to the genetic ancestry cluster associated with self-reported Caucasian donors. Donor age, sex, ethnicity and CMV serostatus were compiled alongside the repertoire data. Rather than drawing on any new phenotypic data, the later analysis identified candidate immune exposures from TCR beta sequences and the way those sequences occurred across donors. The study aimed to test whether cataloging public T cell receptors could reveal signatures of past pathogen exposure. Both class I and class II loci were covered by HLA typing, at four-digit resolution. About 300 gigabases of sequencing data and approximately 80 million unique TCR sequences were included in an early release covering several hundred HLA-typed donors. Among about 400 genotyped donors of the cohort, an average of about 220,000 unique TCR beta nucleotide sequences was sequenced per donor, of which approximately 18% were non-productive. To predict cytomegalovirus infection status, the study brought together high-throughput TCR immunosequencing, statistical association of individual TCRs with disease status, and machine learning. The study profiled the T cell repertoires of fewer than 850 subjects by immunosequencing and related them to cytomegalovirus serostatus. A later genetic analysis took genome-wide SNP genotypes for about 55% of the 666 donors and used that subset as a discovery cohort. All discovery cohort repertoires had been generated on a single sequencing platform. A later analysis re-examined previously published TCR beta repertoires from more than 650 donors and added high-resolution HLA genotyping to investigate patterns of TCR occurrence. The number of donors typed differed by locus, with 629-630 for A, B, C, DRB1 and DQB1, roughly 550 for DQA1, 606 for DPA1, and some 470 for DPB1. An earlier analysis of 587 of the donors used high-throughput TCR beta sequencing to judge whether each TCR beta V gene segment behaved as functional or pseudogenic. Points the paper makes about the study in general: A cluster of highly shared sequence variants was judged likely to represent a technical artifact of the sequencing pipeline. Immune exposure information for the cohort was limited to CMV serostatus. Compared with equally common non-associated chains, HLA-associated TCR beta chains in a later analysis were more clonally expanded and had lower generation probabilities. According to a later genetic analysis, donors in an Asian-associated ancestry cluster had fewer N-insertions in productive TCRs than the approximately 630-donor mean. V-gene and J-gene trimming of TCR beta chains was associated with a missense DCLRE1C variant in a later genetic analysis, and the association was replicated in an independent cohort. Presence/absence analyses assumed roughly uniform sequencing depth across donors, an assumption that may not hold. Because counts were too low, fewer than 20 rarely observed V segments, including chromosome 9 orphons, were excluded from the earlier analysis of 587 of the donors. Broadly in line with IMGT annotations, most TCR beta V segments showed up in productive rearrangements about 87% or about 30% of the time in an earlier analysis of a few hundred of the donors. Only TCR beta chains were sequenced in this cohort, and the absence of alpha or paired-chain data limited detectable features. A later analysis associated around 16,000 TCR beta sequences with specific HLA alleles at a false discovery rate of 0.05. The classifier was reported to diagnose cytomegalovirus status with high specificity and sensitivity in both the original cohort and the validation cohort. Some IMGT-functional V segments, including TRBV6-2 and TRBV6-3, could not be told apart with the 87-base-pair reads, so those segments were excluded. When HLA alleles, especially DR and DQ, strongly co-occurred, TCR associations were difficult to assign to individual alleles. In the study, 150 to 200 TCR beta chains were listed as associated with cytomegalovirus. A further reported finding was that TCR beta sequences accurately predicted the HLA-A and HLA-B alleles for most subjects in the first cohort. According to a later analysis, TCR association rates differed among HLA loci, with DRB1 alleles showing the most associated TCRs and HLA-C alleles showing the fewest. Correlated functional status among segregating V segments might be attributable to linkage disequilibrium, but an unknown experimental factor could not be ruled out. Several of the top co-occurrence clusters appeared to be linked to parvovirus B19, influenza, CMV and Epstein-Barr virus, according to a later analysis. While some public TCRs were present in many individuals, most TCR sequences turned up only very rarely across donors. Most CMV-associated TCR beta chains appeared to be HLA-restricted in a later analysis, and the HLA associations seemed to be driven largely by CMV exposure. According to the authors, the approach could potentially be generalized to other disease states and immunological phenotypes. Because HLA typing was unavailable for some donors at each locus, only the typed subset was used in association tests. In vitro tests confirmed that three of the cytomegalovirus-associated TCR beta chains recognize cytomegalovirus antigens.

Receptor amplification or capture employed the immunoSEQ multiplex PCR assay. For the multiplex PCR, a mixture combining 60 forward primers for TCR Vbeta segments and 13 reverse primers for TCR Jbeta segments was used. Amplification of the CDR3 region of rearranged TCR beta genes was performed with a multiplex PCR assay on genomic DNA. On the Illumina HiSeq System, the amplified TCR beta libraries were sequenced as 87-base-pair reads. The published analysis was carried out like this. A later analysis counted approximately 74 million unique TCR beta chains across the 650 to 800 repertoires, and around 9.9 million of these chains were shared by at least two donors. To remove PCR and sequencing errors, raw reads were error-corrected and collapsed into unique sequences using a nearest-neighbor algorithm that merged closely related sequences. To assign V, D and J gene segments, CDR3 sequences were aligned to IMGT reference sequences. For a sequence to be retained, a match of at least six nucleotides was required to both a V gene segment and a J gene segment. A rearrangement was called productive if the CDR3 had no stop codons and remained in frame with V and J, and every other rearrangement was called non-productive. Following IMGT convention, CDR3 was defined as the stretch from the second conserved V-encoded cysteine up to the conserved J-encoded phenylalanine. The earlier analysis of more than 450 of the donors excluded sequences that lacked an unambiguous match to a single V gene segment. An earlier analysis of 550 to 650 of the donors classified V segments as functional when productive rearrangements were above 56.7% and as segregating when the standard deviation between donors was above 5%. A statistical classification framework was built for diagnosing cytomegalovirus status from the catalog of TCR beta chain sequences. In a later analysis, TCR nucleotide sequences were compared against IMGT/GENE-DB human TR gene sequences so that V and J genes could be assigned. A later analysis assigned CDR3 sequences and most-parsimonious VDJ recombination scenarios with the TCRdist pipeline. In a later analysis, each TCR beta chain was defined by its CDR3 amino acid sequence together with its V-gene family, and reads lacking a unique V-gene family were excluded. To address suspected cross-contamination and a sequencing artifact, a later analysis removed some 620 highly shared, low-generation-probability nucleotide sequences. In a later analysis, a clonal expansion index for each public chain was calculated from normalized within-repertoire ranks of inferred template counts. In a later analysis, generation probabilities were computed using a VDJ recombination model fitted to out-of-frame rearrangements, and the results were checked against IGoR. Hypergeometric tests were used in a later analysis to score TCR-TCR, TCR-HLA and TCR-CMV co-occurrence, with a repertoire-size bias correction applied to the TCR pairs. A later analysis estimated false discovery rates by permuting HLA or CMV assignments 20 times. A later analysis grouped co-occurring TCRs with DBSCAN, adding TCRdist sequence similarity when clustering within HLA-allele-positive subsets. Repertoires with fewer than 30,000 or more than 120,000 public chains were left out of co-occurrence clustering, as were about five repertoires with anomalous nucleotide sharing. Held by TCRdb, this immuneACCESS table contains in-frame sequences only and omits some clones. Under half of the omission traces to an unresolved V gene where checked; the cause of the rest is unknown. The V and J calls and clone size are taken from that table; D and trimming were inferred from the DNA. This sample gives about 120,000 clones in total; 76% of them show up just once. The ten largest clonotypes hold about 15% of the sample.

This clone has more than one count but fewer than ten. Its cognate antigen has yet to be identified. Base qualities are not at hand, and no much larger clone is one base apart. Germline trimming amounts to 0 bases on V and 5 bases on J, with 15 as the count of junction bases outside the gene matches. The CDR1 and CDR2 encoded by the germline V gene are MGHRA and YSYEKL. Its CDR3 holds 19 amino acids, cysteine through phenylalanine. Just the 57-base CDR3 DNA is kept, in frame starting at base 1. The cohort was made up of around 720 healthy bone marrow donors. At the time of sampling, all cohort members were nominally healthy, though unrecorded immune exposures were likely present. The donor was CMV seropositive and was included in the group of some 290 seropositive cohort members. A peripheral blood sample was provided by each donor, and peripheral blood mononuclear cells were used for TCR beta sequencing. The Qiagen DNeasy Blood Extraction Kit was used to extract genomic DNA from the blood cell samples.

Sequencing was done on a sample of PBMCs. The chain joins TRBV4-1 to TRBJ2-5, with 10 junctional bases fitting TRBD2. The sequence was collected from a man aged 45-65 years in good health and CMV-seropositive. The CDR3 region reads CASSQEANVGTSERETQYF. The nucleotide sequence is TGCGCCAGCAGCCAAGAAGCTAATGTGGGGACTAGCGAAAGGGAGACCCAGTACTTC.